One sample yielded the 24 T cell receptor beta chains listed below, sequenced in a study of T-cell memory formation after mild COVID-19. TCRdb re-called the 5' RACE reads through MiXCR, storing one row per CDR3 protein. The sample lists tens of thousands of distinct CDR3 sequences, around 13% occurring once. Sample: PBMCs or a T cell subset sorted from them (not recorded which). These receptors came from a man younger than 30 who had mild COVID-19 (a few samples of this study predate the infection). Cell type and time point are not known.

The chain uses TRBV27 and TRBJ2-5; 7 nucleotides match TRBD1. The V gene end was trimmed by 8 bases and the J gene end by 5 bases; junction bases not matched to a gene: 11. Germline-derived CDR1 and CDR2 are MNHEY and SMNVEV (reference sequence). The CDR3 is 14 residues long. The CDR3 reads CASRKTGPGETQYF. The CDR3 coding sequence is TGTGCCAGCCGAAAGACAGGGCCGGGGGAGACCCAGTACTTC.

This clonotype was counted between two and nine times. V and J are TRBV6-2 or TRBV6-3 and TRBJ1-1; possibly TRBD1 for D (5 bases). V shed 0 bases and J shed 1 base, with 6 bases lying between them. This CDR3 spans 14 amino acids. The germline CDR1 and CDR2 sequences are MNHEY and SVGEGT. In DNA, the CDR3 is TGTGCCAGCAGTTACTCGGACAAGAACACTGAAGCTTTCTTT. This codes for CASSYSDKNTEAFF.

The rearrangement uses TRBV21-1 and TRBJ1-1. TRBV21-1 is a pseudogene locus. The CDR3 sequence is 14 residues long. The CDR3 spells CASSTRRQNTEAFF. The CDR3 nucleotides read TGTGCCAGCAGCACCCGACGGCAGAACACTGAAGCTTTCTTT.

This clonotype has a handful of counts. The rearrangement uses TRBV4-2 and TRBJ2-1, with 9 nucleotides matching TRBD2. The CDR3 runs to 20 residues. V dropped 5 bases and J dropped 4; count of bases not matched to a gene: 21. Germline CDR1 reads LGHNA; CDR2 reads YNFKEQ. CDR3 coding DNA: TGTGCCAGCAGCACGGGGGGGGCTAGCGGGGTATCGGTTTGGTACAATGAGCAGTTCTTC. Translating it yields CASSTGGASGVSVWYNEQFF.

This clonotype was counted only a few times. This chain links TRBV7-8 with TRBJ2-2; 10 nucleotides align to TRBD2. Per the germline V gene, CDR1 is SGHVS and CDR2 is FQNEAQ. The CDR3 runs to 19 residues. With 2 bases clipped from V and 0 bases from J, the junction kept 9 bases outside the gene matches. The CDR3 protein is CASSLISLAGVSNTGELFF. As DNA, the CDR3 is TGTGCCAGCAGCTTAATCTCGCTAGCGGGGGTTTCGAACACCGGGGAGCTGTTTTTT.

V is TRBV24-1 and J is TRBJ2-7; either TRBD1 or TRBD2 may fit D (5 bases each). Trimming took off 5 bases at V and 7 bases at J, with 14 bases between the two ends. The germline V gene has CDR1 KGHDR and CDR2 SFDVKD. CDR3 length equals 13 residues. The CDR3 protein is CATSGNRGEEQYV. The CDR3 DNA reads TGTGCCACCAGTGGGAACAGAGGGGAGGAGCAGTACGTC.

In this sample, this clonotype turned up a few times. The J gene is TRBJ2-5, the V gene TRBV11-2, with 10 bases lining up with TRBD2. The germline V gene has CDR1 SGHAT and CDR2 FQNNGV. J lost 3 bases, V lost 5 bases, and 6 bases had no gene match. The CDR3 is 15 amino acids. CDR3 DNA: TGTGCCAGCAGCCCAAAGCGGGGGGGCGAAGAGACCCAGTACTTC. Residues: CASSPKRGGEETQYF.

The chain joins TRBV6-6 to TRBJ1-1; D remains ambiguous. In germline, CDR1 is MNHNY, CDR2 SVGAGI (reference sequence). This CDR3 comprises 9 residues. V was trimmed by 8 bases and J by 7 bases, leaving 5 bases between them. Here the CDR3 reads CASPSEAFF. The CDR3 nucleotides are TGTGCCAGCCCTAGTGAAGCTTTCTTT.

This clonotype was seen a handful of times. This chain connects TRBV12-3 or TRBV12-4 to TRBJ2-3; D unresolved. CDR3 length: 10 residues. V was cut by 8 bases and J by 14 bases, with 14 bases left in between. The chain's CDR3 is CASGAQGRYF. The CDR3 nucleotides are TGTGCCAGCGGTGCCCAAGGTCGGTATTTT.

This clonotype was seen many times. J is TRBJ2-1 and V is TRBV12-3 or TRBV12-4; 7 bases match TRBD1. This CDR3 is built from 15 residues. The ends lost 5 bases at V and 0 bases at J; junction bases unmatched: 4. CDR3 sequence reads: CASSHRDSSYNEQFF. As DNA, the CDR3 is TGTGCCAGCAGTCATCGGGACAGCTCCTACAATGAGCAGTTCTTC.

The CDR3 reads CASSPVYNRDTQYF. The CDR3 DNA sequence: TGCGCCAGCAGCCCCGTTTACAATAGAGATACGCAGTATTTT. The rearrangement links TRBV4-1 to TRBJ2-3; unclear D gene. Germline V gene sequence: CDR1 MGHRA, CDR2 YSYEKL. CDR3 size: 14 residues. V dropped 4 bases and J dropped 5 bases, with 13 bases sitting between them.

In its sample, this clonotype was seen a few times. The chain couples TRBV7-9 to TRBJ2-3; D may be TRBD1 or TRBD2 (5 bases each). V dropped 4 bases and J dropped 1 base, with 15 bases sitting between them. This CDR3 spans 16 amino acids. Germline CDR1 and CDR2: SEHNR and FQNEAQ (reference sequence). The CDR3 DNA follows: TGTGCCAGCAGCTGGCTCGGGACCCGGGGCACAGATACGCAGTATTTT. Its protein product is CASSWLGTRGTDTQYF.

This clonotype was detected only a few times. This sequence joins TRBV30 and TRBJ2-7, with 10 bases that match TRBD1. The germline V gene has CDR1 GTSNPN and CDR2 SVGIG (reference sequence). The CDR3 contains 15 residues. V lost 2 bases to trimming and J lost 5 bases; unmatched junction nucleotides: 9. For the CDR3, the DNA is TGTGCCTGGAGTCGACTCGGGACAGGGGCTGACGAGCAGTACTTC. Encoded protein: CAWSRLGTGADEQYF.

This chain connects TRBV5-4 to TRBJ1-1; 8 nucleotides agree with TRBD1. Trimming cost V 4 bases and J 0 bases; bases outside gene matches: 2. This CDR3 contains 14 residues. The V gene's germline CDR1 is SGHNT and CDR2 YYREEE (reference sequence). The CDR3 nucleotides are TGTGCCAGCAGCCCGGGACAGGTGAACACTGAAGCTTTCTTT. Its translation is CASSPGQVNTEAFF.

This chain links TRBV4-3 with TRBJ1-5; D uncertain. Trimming took 0 bases from V and 8 from J, leaving 11 bases between them. Germline CDR1 and CDR2: LGHNA and YSLEER. The CDR3 loop spans 14 amino acids. The chain's CDR3 is CASSQEKGSEPQHF. The CDR3 coding sequence is TGCGCCAGCAGCCAAGAGAAGGGAAGTGAGCCCCAGCATTTT.

The chain couples TRBV29-1 to TRBJ2-7; 9 bases align to TRBD2. Germline V lookup: CDR1 SQVTM, CDR2 ANQGSEA. The trim removed 4 bases at V and 5 bases at J, leaving 9 bases unmatched. The CDR3 contains 14 residues. The CDR3 DNA follows: TGCAGCGTTGTGGGCCTAGCGGGGTACAACGAGCAGTACTTC. It yields the protein CSVVGLAGYNEQYF.

This sequence joins TRBV10-3 and TRBJ2-1, with D perhaps matching TRBD2 (7 bases). CDR3 size: 15 residues. The germline V gene encodes CDR1 ENHRY and CDR2 SYGVKD. Trimming cost V 6 bases and J 3 bases, with 15 bases left between them. The CDR3 DNA follows: TGTGCCATCAGCCGCCCGGGGGGCGACTACAATGAGCAGTTCTTC. It is translated as CAISRPGGDYNEQFF.

The genes are TRBV15 and TRBJ1-2, with D unclear. Trimming left V 0 bases short and J 2 bases short, with 10 bases between. This CDR3 spans 15 amino acids. The germline gives CDR1 LNHNV, CDR2 YYDKDF (reference sequence). CDR3 loop: CATSREGATNYGYTF. CDR3 in DNA: TGTGCCACCAGCAGAGAGGGCGCTACGAACTATGGCTACACCTTC.

The chain links TRBV7-6 to TRBJ2-3; no reliable D call. Per the germline V gene, CDR1 is SGHVS and CDR2 is FNYEAQ. This CDR3 is 15 amino acids long. V was cut by 5 bases and J by 6 bases, with 18 bases left in between. DNA of the CDR3: TGTGCCAGCAGCCCTACAGTGGCCCGTGGTGATACGCAGTATTTT. Translating gives CASSPTVARGDTQYF.

This clonotype was recorded a few times. V gene TRBV12-3 or TRBV12-4 combines with J gene TRBJ1-5; no definite D call. V dropped 7 bases and J dropped 7 bases, with 11 bases sitting between them. The CDR3 runs 12 residues. The CDR3 loop reads CASTGVGQPQHF. DNA of the CDR3: TGTGCCAGCACAGGAGTCGGGCAGCCCCAGCATTTT.

This clonotype is medium-sized in the sample. This CDR3 reads CASSPPPSQTKGLYGYTF. The CDR3 DNA sequence: TGCGCCAGCAGCCCCCCTCCGTCGCAGACCAAGGGACTCTATGGCTACACCTTC. V is TRBV4-3 and J is TRBJ1-2, with D tentatively TRBD1 (5 bases). The V and J ends lost 4 bases and 4 bases respectively, with 25 bases between them. Germline lookup yields CDR1 LGHNA and CDR2 YSLEER. The CDR3 is 18 amino acids.

The J gene is TRBJ2-3, the V gene TRBV3-1, with 10 bases aligning to TRBD2. The CDR3 is made up of 16 amino acids. Germline CDR1 reads LGHDT; CDR2 reads YNNKEL (reference sequence). V shed 3 bases and J 5 bases; nucleotides not matched to a gene: 8. The CDR3 nucleotides are TGTGCCAGCAGCCATATAAGCGGGGGGGCAGGAGATACGCAGTATTTT. As protein: CASSHISGGAGDTQYF.

In its sample, this clonotype was seen a few times. The J gene is TRBJ2-2, the V gene TRBV4-3, with D uncertain. Per germline, CDR1 LGHNA and CDR2 YSLEER. The length of the CDR3 is 15 residues. V was cut by 1 base and J by 7 bases, with 13 bases left in between. The CDR3 loop is CASSQGLGSGGELFF. The DNA of the CDR3 is TGCGCCAGCAGCCAAGGGTTGGGGTCCGGCGGGGAGCTGTTTTTT.

V and J are TRBV7-9 and TRBJ1-2; D possibly corresponds to TRBD1 (6 bases). Germline loops: CDR1 SEHNR, CDR2 FQNEAQ (reference sequence). V gave up 5 bases and J gave up 2 bases, with 9 bases separating them. CDR3 length: 13 residues. CDR3 nucleotides: TGTGCCAGCAGCCCGGACAGCAACTATGGCTACACCTTC. Translation: CASSPDSNYGYTF.